This TCR beta chain was profiled in a study of shared clonotypes between healthy human individuals. Findings and limits, study-wide: Estimated richness was generally greater in naive than memory subsets. Shared clonotypes across all four donors exceeded non-shared ones in generation probability. Sampling covered nothing but blood. Tissue TCR repertoires likely differ from those found in blood.

Worth noting for this clone: The antigen remains undetermined.

Only CD45RO-negative cells positively selected for CCR7 counted as naive CD8 cells, so terminally differentiated effector memory CD45RA+ cells were excluded. Assay used: immunoSEQ multiplex PCR; TCRdb lists only in-frame clones, some missing. Here the sample spans nearly 600,000 clones, roughly 96% being singletons. The TCR comes from a woman aged 25 to 39 in good health. The sequenced material came from naive CD8+ T cells sorted from blood.

In DNA form, the CDR3 reads TGTGCCACGCTCCATAACACCGGGGAGCTGTTTTTT. Protein sequence: CATLHNTGELFF. V is TRBV7-9 and J is TRBJ2-2; D unresolved. CDR1 and CDR2 from the germline V gene are SEHNR and FQNEAQ (reference sequence). Trimming removed 10 bases at V and 2 bases at J, with 8 bases between. This CDR3 spans 12 amino acids.